This section outlines one T cell receptor (beta chain) sequence together with its context. The record originates from a study of T-cell reconstitution after alpha-beta-depleted transplantation in children. As it was prepared, the TCRbeta library received unique molecular identifiers. TCRdb ran MiXCR on the PCR reads and lists one entry per CDR3 protein. The table records hundreds of thousands of distinct CDR3 sequences, roughly 15% of them present only once. The germline CDR1 and CDR2 sequences are SGHTA and FQGNSA. The CDR3 spans 15 residues. With V trimmed by 3 bases and J by 4 bases, 8 bases remained unmatched.

The chain employs TRBV7-2 and TRBJ1-1; 7 bases align to TRBD1. This TCR came from a human donor who donated a stem cell graft to a child with acute myeloid leukemia. Sample: PBMCs from the stem cell graft donor, taken from the stem cell graft. CDR3 in DNA: TGTGCCAGCAGCTTCCCAGGGGGAGCGGGCACTGAAGCTTTCTTT. This encodes CASSFPGGAGTEAFF. Looking up the rest from reference TRBV7-2 and TRBJ1-1 gives the full variable domain: GAGVSQSPSNKVTEKGKDVELRCDPISGHTALYWYRQSLGQGLEFLIYFQGNSAPDKSGLPSDRFSAERTGGSVSTLTIQRTQQEDSAVYLCASSFPGGAGTEAFFGQGTRLTVV.